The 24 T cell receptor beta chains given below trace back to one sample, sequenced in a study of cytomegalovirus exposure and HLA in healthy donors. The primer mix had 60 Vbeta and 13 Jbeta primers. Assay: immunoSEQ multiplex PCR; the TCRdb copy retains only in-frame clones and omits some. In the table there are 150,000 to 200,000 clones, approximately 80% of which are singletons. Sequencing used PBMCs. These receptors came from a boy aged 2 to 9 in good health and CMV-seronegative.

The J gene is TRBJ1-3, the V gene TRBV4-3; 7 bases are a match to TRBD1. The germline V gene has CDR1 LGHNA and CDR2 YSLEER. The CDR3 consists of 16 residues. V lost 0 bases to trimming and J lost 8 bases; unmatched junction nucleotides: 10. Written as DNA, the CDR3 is TGCGCCAGCAGCCAAGATCCGACACAGGGGCGAGACACCATATATTTT. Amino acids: CASSQDPTQGRDTIYF.

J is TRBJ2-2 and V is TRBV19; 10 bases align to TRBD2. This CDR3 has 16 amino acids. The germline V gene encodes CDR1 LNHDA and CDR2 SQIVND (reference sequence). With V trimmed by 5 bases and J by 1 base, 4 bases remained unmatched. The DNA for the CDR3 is TGTGCCAGTAGTTCCCGACTAGCGGGGAACACCGGGGAGCTGTTTTTT. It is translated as CASSSRLAGNTGELFF.

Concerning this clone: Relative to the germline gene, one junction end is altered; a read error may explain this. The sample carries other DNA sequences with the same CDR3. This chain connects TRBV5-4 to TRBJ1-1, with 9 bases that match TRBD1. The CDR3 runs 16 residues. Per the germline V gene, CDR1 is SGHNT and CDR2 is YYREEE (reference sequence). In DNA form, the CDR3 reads TGTGCCAGCAGCTTCCAAACAGGGGGCACAAACACTGAGGCTTTCTTT. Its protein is CASSFQTGGTNTEAFF.

CDR3 residues: CASSSSGVIYEQYF. In nucleotides, the CDR3 is TGTGCCAGCAGCTCTAGCGGGGTGATCTACGAGCAGTACTTC. J is TRBJ2-7 and V is TRBV11-2; 9 bases are a match to TRBD2. V dropped 4 bases and J dropped 3; count of bases not matched to a gene: 4. The germline V gene encodes CDR1 SGHAT and CDR2 FQNNGV. This CDR3 is 14 amino acids long. Combining the CDR3 with reference TRBV11-2 and TRBJ2-7 gives the whole variable domain EAGVAQSPRYKIIEKRQSVAFWCNPISGHATLYWYQQILGQGPKLLIQFQNNGVVDDSQLPKDRFSAERLKGVDSTLKIQPAKLEDSAVYLCASSSSGVIYEQYFGPGTRLTVT.

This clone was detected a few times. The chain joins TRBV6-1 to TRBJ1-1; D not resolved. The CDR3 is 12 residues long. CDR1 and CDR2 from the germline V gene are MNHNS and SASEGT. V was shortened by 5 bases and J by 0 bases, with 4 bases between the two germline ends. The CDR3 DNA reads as TGTGCCAGCAGTCAAATGAACACTGAAGCTTTCTTT. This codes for CASSQMNTEAFF.

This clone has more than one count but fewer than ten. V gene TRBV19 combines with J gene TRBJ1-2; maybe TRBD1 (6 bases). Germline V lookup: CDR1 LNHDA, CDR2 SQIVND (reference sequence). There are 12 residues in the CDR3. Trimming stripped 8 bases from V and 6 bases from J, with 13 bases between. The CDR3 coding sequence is TGTGCCAGTTCTGGGGGCTGGGATGGCTACACCTTC. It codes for CASSGGWDGYTF.

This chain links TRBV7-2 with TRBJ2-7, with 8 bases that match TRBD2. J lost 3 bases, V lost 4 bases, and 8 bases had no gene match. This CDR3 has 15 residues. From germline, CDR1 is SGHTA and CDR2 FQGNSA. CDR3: CASSSVRGGFYEQYF. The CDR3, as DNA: TGTGCCAGCAGCTCTGTCCGGGGGGGCTTCTACGAGCAGTACTTC.

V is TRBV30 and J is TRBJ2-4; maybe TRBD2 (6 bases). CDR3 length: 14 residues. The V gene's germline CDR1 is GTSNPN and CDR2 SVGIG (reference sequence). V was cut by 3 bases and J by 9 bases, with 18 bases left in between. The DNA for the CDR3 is TGTGCCTGGAGGCCGCCGGGGCAGGGAGGCATTCAGTACTTC. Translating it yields CAWRPPGQGGIQYF.

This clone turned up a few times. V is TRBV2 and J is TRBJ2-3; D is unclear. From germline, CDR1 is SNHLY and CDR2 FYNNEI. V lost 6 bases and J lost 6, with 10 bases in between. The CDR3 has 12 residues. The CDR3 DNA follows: TGTGCCAGCAGGCCACGGCGGGATACGCAGTATTTT. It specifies CASRPRRDTQYF.

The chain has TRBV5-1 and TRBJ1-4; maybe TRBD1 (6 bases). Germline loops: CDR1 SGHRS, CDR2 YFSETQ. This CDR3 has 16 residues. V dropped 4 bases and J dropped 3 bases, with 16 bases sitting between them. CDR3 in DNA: TGCGCCAGCAGCCCGAACAGACAGGAAGCTAATGAAAAACTGTTTTTT. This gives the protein CASSPNRQEANEKLFF.

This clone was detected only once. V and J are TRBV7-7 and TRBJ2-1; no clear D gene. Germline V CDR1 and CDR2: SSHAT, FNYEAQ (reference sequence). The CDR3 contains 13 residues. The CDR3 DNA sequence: TGTGCTAGCTCCCGTAGCTCCTACAATGAGCAGTTCTTC. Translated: CASSRSSYNEQFF.

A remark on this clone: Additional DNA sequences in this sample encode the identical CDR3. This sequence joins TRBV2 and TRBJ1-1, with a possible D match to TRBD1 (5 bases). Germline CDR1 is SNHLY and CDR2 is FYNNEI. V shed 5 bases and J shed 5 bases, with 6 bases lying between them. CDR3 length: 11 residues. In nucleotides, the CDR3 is TGTGCCAGCAGTAAGGGGACTGAAGCTTTCTTT. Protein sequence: CASSKGTEAFF.

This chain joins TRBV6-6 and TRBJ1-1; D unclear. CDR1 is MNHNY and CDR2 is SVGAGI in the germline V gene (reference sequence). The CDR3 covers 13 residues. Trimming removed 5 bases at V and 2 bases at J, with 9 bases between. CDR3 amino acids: CASSLLTNTEAFF. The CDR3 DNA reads TGTGCCAGCAGTCTCCTGACAAACACTGAAGCTTTCTTT.

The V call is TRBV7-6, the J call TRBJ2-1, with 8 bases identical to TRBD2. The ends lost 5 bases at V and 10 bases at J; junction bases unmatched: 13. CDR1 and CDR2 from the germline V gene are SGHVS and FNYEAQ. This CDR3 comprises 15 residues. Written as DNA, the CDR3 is TGTGCCAGCAGCCCCGACGGGGGGGCCAGGGGAGAGCAGTTCTTC. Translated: CASSPDGGARGEQFF.

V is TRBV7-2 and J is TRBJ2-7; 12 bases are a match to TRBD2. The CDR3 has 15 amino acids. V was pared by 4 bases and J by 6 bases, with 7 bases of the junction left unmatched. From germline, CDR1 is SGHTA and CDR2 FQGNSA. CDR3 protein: CASSSELAGGSEQYF. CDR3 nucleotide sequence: TGTGCCAGCAGCTCGGAGCTAGCGGGGGGGAGCGAGCAGTACTTC. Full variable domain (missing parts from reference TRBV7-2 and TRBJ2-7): GAGVSQSPSNKVTEKGKDVELRCDPISGHTALYWYRQSLGQGLEFLIYFQGNSAPDKSGLPSDRFSAERTGGSVSTLTIQRTQQEDSAVYLCASSSELAGGSEQYFGPGTRLTVT.

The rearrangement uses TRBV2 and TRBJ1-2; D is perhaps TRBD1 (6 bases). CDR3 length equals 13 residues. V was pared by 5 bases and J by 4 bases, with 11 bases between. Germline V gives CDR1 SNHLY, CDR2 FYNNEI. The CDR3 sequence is CASSREGGYGYTF. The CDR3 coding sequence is TGTGCCAGCAGTAGGGAGGGGGGCTATGGCTACACCTTC. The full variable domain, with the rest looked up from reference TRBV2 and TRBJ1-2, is EPEVTQTPSHQVTQMGQEVILRCVPISNHLYFYWYRQILGQKVEFLVSFYNNEISEKSEIFDDQFSVERPDGSNFTLKIRSTKLEDSAMYFCASSREGGYGYTFGSGTRLTVV.

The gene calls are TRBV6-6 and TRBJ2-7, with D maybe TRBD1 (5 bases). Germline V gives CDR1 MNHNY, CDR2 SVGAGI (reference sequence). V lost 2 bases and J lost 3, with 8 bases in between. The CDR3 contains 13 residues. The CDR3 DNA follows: TGTGCCAGCAGTTACCCCGACAGCTACGAGCAGTACTTC. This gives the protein CASSYPDSYEQYF.

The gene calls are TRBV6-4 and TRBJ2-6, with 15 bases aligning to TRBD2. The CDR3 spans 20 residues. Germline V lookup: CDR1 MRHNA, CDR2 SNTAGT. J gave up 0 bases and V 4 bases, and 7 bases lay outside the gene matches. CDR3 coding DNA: TGTGCCAGCAGTGCCCCGGGACTAGCGGGGGGCTTCTCTGGGGCCAACGTCCTGACTTTC. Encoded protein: CASSAPGLAGGFSGANVLTF.

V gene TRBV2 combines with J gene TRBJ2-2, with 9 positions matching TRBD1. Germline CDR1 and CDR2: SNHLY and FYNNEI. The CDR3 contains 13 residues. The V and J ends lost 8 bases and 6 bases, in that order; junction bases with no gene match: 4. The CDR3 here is CASSGQGPGELFF. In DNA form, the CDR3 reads TGTGCCAGCTCGGGACAGGGACCCGGGGAGCTGTTTTTT.

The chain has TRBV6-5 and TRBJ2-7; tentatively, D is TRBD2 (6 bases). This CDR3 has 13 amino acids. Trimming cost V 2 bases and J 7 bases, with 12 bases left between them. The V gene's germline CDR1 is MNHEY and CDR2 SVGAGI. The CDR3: CASSYGTAQEQYF. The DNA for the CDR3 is TGTGCCAGCAGTTACGGGACTGCGCAAGAGCAGTACTTC.

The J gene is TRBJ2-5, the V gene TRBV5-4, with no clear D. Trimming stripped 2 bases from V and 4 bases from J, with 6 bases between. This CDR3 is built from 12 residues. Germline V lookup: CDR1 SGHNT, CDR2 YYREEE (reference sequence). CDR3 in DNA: TGTGCCAGCAGCTTTTGGAGAGAGACCCAGTACTTC. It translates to CASSFWRETQYF.

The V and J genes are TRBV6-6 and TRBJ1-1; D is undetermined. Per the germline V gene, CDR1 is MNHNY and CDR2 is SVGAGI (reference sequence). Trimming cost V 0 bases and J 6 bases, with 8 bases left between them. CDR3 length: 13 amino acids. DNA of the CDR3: TGTGCCAGCAGTTACTCGATACAGTCTGAAGCTTTCTTT. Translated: CASSYSIQSEAFF.

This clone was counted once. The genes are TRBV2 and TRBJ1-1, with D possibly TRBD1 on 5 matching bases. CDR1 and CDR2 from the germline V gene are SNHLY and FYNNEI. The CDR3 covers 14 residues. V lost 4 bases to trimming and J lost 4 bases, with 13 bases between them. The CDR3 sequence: CASSGAGRITEAFF. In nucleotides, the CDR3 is TGTGCCAGCAGTGGTGCAGGGAGGATCACTGAAGCTTTCTTT.

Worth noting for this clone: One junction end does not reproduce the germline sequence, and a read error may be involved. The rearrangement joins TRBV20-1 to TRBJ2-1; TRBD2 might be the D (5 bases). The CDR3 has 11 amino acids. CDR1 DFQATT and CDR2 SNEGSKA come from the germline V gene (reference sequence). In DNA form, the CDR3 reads TGCAGTGCGAGCGGTTACAATAAGCAGTTCTTC. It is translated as CSASGYNKQFF.